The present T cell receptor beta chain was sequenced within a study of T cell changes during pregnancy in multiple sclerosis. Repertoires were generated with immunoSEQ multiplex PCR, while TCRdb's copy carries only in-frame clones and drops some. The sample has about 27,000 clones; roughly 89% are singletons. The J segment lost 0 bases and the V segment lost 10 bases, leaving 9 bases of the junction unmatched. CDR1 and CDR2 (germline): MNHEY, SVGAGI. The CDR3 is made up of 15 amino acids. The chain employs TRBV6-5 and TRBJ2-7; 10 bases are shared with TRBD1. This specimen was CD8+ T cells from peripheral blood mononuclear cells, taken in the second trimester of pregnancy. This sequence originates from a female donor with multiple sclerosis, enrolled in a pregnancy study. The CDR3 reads CATEAWDRGSYEQYF. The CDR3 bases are TGTGCCACCGAGGCCTGGGACAGGGGCTCCTACGAGCAGTACTTC.